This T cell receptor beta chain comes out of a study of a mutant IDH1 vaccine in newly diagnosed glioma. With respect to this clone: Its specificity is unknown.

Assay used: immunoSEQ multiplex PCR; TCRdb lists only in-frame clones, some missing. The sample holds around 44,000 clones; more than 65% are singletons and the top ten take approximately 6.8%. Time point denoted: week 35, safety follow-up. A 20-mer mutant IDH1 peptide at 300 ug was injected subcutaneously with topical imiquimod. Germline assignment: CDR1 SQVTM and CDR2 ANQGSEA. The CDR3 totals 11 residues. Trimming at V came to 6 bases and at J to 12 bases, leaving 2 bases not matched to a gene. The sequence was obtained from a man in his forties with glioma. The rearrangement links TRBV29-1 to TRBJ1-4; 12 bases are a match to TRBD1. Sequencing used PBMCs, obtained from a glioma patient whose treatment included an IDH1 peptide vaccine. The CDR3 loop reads CSVGTGGELFF. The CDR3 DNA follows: TGCAGCGTGGGGACAGGGGGCGAACTGTTTTTT.